Listed below are T cell receptor beta chains from one sample, sequenced in a study of Ad26.COV2.S vaccination and SARS-CoV-2 variants. Assay: immunoSEQ multiplex PCR; the TCRdb copy retains only in-frame clones and omits some. In the table there are about 400,000 clones, around 93% of which are singletons. The specimen was peripheral blood, collected in a trial of Ad26.COV2.S vaccine versus placebo. These receptors were taken from a person aged 18 to 65 who received the Ad26.COV2.S COVID-19 vaccine or a placebo. CDR3s include the opening cysteine and the closing phenylalanine or tryptophan.

V | length | CDR3
TRBV27 | 15 | CASRKQGALNTEAFF
TRBV28 | 14 | CASRSSRIQETQYF
TRBV7-9 | 12 | CASKRLNTEAFF
TRBV14 | 13 | CASSPLDGYEQYF
TRBV5-6 | 15 | CASSLEATSNQPQHF
TRBV19 | 18 | CASSPQPLSLGGNSPLHF
TRBV12-3/TRBV12-4 | 13 | CASSDRAHNEQFF
TRBV5-1 | 16 | CASSLVGPGGFYEQYF
TRBV7-2 | 14 | CASSNNFASYEQYF
TRBV19 | 12 | CASSIGRNEQFF